These 17 T cell receptor beta chains originate from one sample sequenced in a study of blood T cell repertoires in COVID-19. This table comes from immunoSEQ multiplex PCR, and its TCRdb copy is limited to in-frame clones, with some not included. The table lists 30,000 to 35,000 clones, 75% to 90% of them singletons. Sequenced material: peripheral blood. Every receptor here comes from a man older than 75 with acute or convalescent COVID-19.

This rearrangement joins TRBV6-5 to TRBJ2-7; TRBD2 aligns across 7 bases. V lost 0 bases, J lost 3 bases, and 5 bases stayed unmatched. The V gene's germline CDR1 is MNHEY and CDR2 SVGAGI. CDR3 length: 15 amino acids. The CDR3 loop is CASSYSAGAGYEQYF. DNA for the CDR3: TGTGCCAGCAGTTACTCGGCGGGAGCTGGCTACGAGCAGTACTTC.

CDR3 DNA sequence: TGTGCCAGCAGCTTAAGCAGCGGGGAGGCCACAGATACGCAGTATTTT. Protein sequence: CASSLSSGEATDTQYF. This chain uses TRBV11-2 with TRBJ2-3; 7 bases line up with TRBD2. This CDR3 is built from 16 residues. From germline, CDR1 is SGHAT and CDR2 FQNNGV. The V segment lost 2 bases and the J segment 2 bases; nucleotides outside the gene matches: 7.

This clone occurred a few times. This chain joins TRBV28 and TRBJ2-7, with 9 nucleotides matching TRBD1. V shed 4 bases and J 9 bases; nucleotides not matched to a gene: 10. The CDR3 is made up of 14 amino acids. Germline V gene data show CDR1 as MDHEN and CDR2 as SYDVKM. The CDR3 sequence: CASSSGQGLRGQYF. The CDR3 nucleotides are TGTGCCAGCAGTTCGGGACAGGGCCTACGTGGGCAGTACTTC.

The chain links TRBV5-1 to TRBJ1-5, with a weak D call TRBD1 (5 bases). Germline CDR1 is SGHRS and CDR2 is YFSETQ. This CDR3 contains 16 residues. V shed 2 bases and J shed 6 bases, with 18 bases lying between them. The CDR3 here is CASSLGVGTQSQPQHF. Here the CDR3 DNA reads TGCGCCAGCAGCTTAGGGGTCGGGACTCAAAGTCAGCCCCAGCATTTT.

This sequence joins TRBV19 and TRBJ1-1, with 12 bases aligning to TRBD1. CDR1 and CDR2 from the germline V gene are LNHDA and SQIVND (reference sequence). J was trimmed by 6 bases and V by 8 bases; bases with no gene match: 10. The CDR3 is 15 amino acids. The CDR3 nucleotides are TGTGCCAGTGCGGATCCGGGACAGGGGGCCCCTGAAGCTTTCTTT. It translates to CASADPGQGAPEAFF.

CDR3 nucleotides: TGTGCCATCAGTGAGGCCCCCGTGCGCGAGCAGTACTTC. Its translation: CAISEAPVREQYF. This rearrangement joins TRBV10-3 to TRBJ2-7; D gene uncertain. Germline V gives CDR1 ENHRY, CDR2 SYGVKD. The CDR3 has 13 amino acids. Trimming left V 2 bases short and J 6 bases short, with 11 bases between.

This clone has a handful of counts. The rearrangement uses TRBV5-6 and TRBJ1-2; D is possibly TRBD1 (6 bases). V lost 2 bases, J lost 6 bases, and 14 bases lay in between. Germline V gives CDR1 SGHDT, CDR2 YYEEEE. There are 14 residues in the CDR3. In DNA, the CDR3 is TGTGCCAGCAGCTTTGTGGGGGCGCGGAATGGCTACACCTTC. This gives the protein CASSFVGARNGYTF. Together with reference TRBV5-6 and TRBJ1-2, the CDR3 gives the full variable domain: DAGVTQSPTHLIKTRGQQVTLRCSPKSGHDTVSWYQQALGQGPQFIFQYYEEEERQRGNFPDRFSGHQFPNYSSELNVNALLLGDSALYLCASSFVGARNGYTFGSGTRLTVV.

The chain has TRBV5-1 and TRBJ1-1, with TRBD1 matching over 8 bases. Losses at the gene ends were 2 bases for V and 6 bases for J; bases not matched to a gene: 12. Germline CDR1 reads SGHRS; CDR2 reads YFSETQ. The CDR3 extends over 16 amino acids. CDR3 in DNA: TGCGCCAGCAGCTTCGGACAGGGAACCCTTAGGGCTGAAGCTTTCTTT. Protein: CASSFGQGTLRAEAFF. Together with reference TRBV5-1 and TRBJ1-1, the CDR3 gives the full variable domain: KAGVTQTPRYLIKTRGQQVTLSCSPISGHRSVSWYQQTPGQGLQFLFEYFSETQRNKGNFPGRFSGRQFSNSRSEMNVSTLELGDSALYLCASSFGQGTLRAEAFFGQGTRLTVV.

V and J are TRBV9 and TRBJ2-1; 7 nucleotides match TRBD2. Germline lookup yields CDR1 SGDLS and CDR2 YYNGEE. The CDR3 is made up of 15 amino acids. V shed 0 bases, J shed 4 bases, and the junction held 4 bases outside the gene matches. Here the CDR3 DNA reads TGTGCCAGCAGCGTAGATCTAGCGGCTTACAATGAGCAGTTCTTC. It codes for CASSVDLAAYNEQFF.

J is TRBJ2-1 and V is TRBV11-3, with 12 bases identical to TRBD2. The CDR3 length is 15 residues. The germline V gene encodes CDR1 SGHNT and CDR2 YENEEA. V lost 4 bases, J lost 4 bases, and 2 bases stayed unmatched. CDR3 loop: CASSSLAGGYNEQFF. Written as DNA, the CDR3 is TGTGCCAGCAGCTCGCTAGCGGGAGGGTACAATGAGCAGTTCTTC.

The table lists this clone with a count of one. In DNA form, the CDR3 reads TGTGCCAGCAGTGATCCGAGACAGCCCCAGCATTTT. Translation gives CASSDPRQPQHF. The J gene is TRBJ1-5, the V gene TRBV2, with unresolved D. The CDR3 runs 12 residues. Trimming shortened V by 3 bases and J by 7 bases, and 7 bases separated the two germline ends. The V gene's germline CDR1 is SNHLY and CDR2 FYNNEI.

This rearrangement joins TRBV10-3 to TRBJ2-7, with TRBD2 matching over 10 bases. Per germline, CDR1 ENHRY and CDR2 SYGVKD. The ends lost 0 bases at V and 7 bases at J; junction bases unmatched: 18. The CDR3 is 19 residues long. In DNA form, the CDR3 reads TGTGCCATCAGTGAGTCGAACCTAGCGGGAGCCCGTTTGGGGGGGGAGCAGTACTTC. This gives the protein CAISESNLAGARLGGEQYF.

This rearrangement joins TRBV20-1 to TRBJ2-1; a possible D gene is TRBD1 (5 bases). The germline V gene has CDR1 DFQATT and CDR2 SNEGSKA (reference sequence). V lost 4 bases and J lost 9, with 10 bases in between. This CDR3 has 11 amino acids. CDR3 sequence: CSATQGFEQFF. The CDR3 DNA is TGCAGTGCTACGCAGGGCTTTGAGCAGTTCTTC.

Written as DNA, the CDR3 is TGTGCCAGCACCCCGGGGGGGAGGGGCAATGAGCAGTTCTTC. This codes for CASTPGGRGNEQFF. The rearrangement uses TRBV5-5 and TRBJ2-1; 8 bases are shared with TRBD2. In germline, CDR1 is SGHKS, CDR2 YYEKEE (reference sequence). This CDR3 region has 14 residues. V trimming: 6 bases; J trimming: 6 bases; junction bases outside the gene matches: 8. Based on the CDR3 plus reference TRBV5-5 and TRBJ2-1, the full variable domain is DAGVTQSPTHLIKTRGQQVTLRCSPISGHKSVSWYQQVLGQGPQFIFQYYEKEERGRGNFPDRFSARQFPNYSSELNVNALLLGDSALYLCASTPGGRGNEQFFGPGTRLTVL.

This chain uses TRBV6-1 with TRBJ2-7, with 9 bases matching TRBD1. J lost 3 bases, V lost 1 base, and 4 bases had no gene match. CDR3 length: 15 residues. The germline V gene encodes CDR1 MNHNS and CDR2 SASEGT. The CDR3 bases are TGTGCCAGCAGTGAAGGTGGGACAGGGCACTACGAGCAGTACTTC. Translation gives CASSEGGTGHYEQYF.

This clone was picked up a small number of times. The rearrangement uses TRBV7-7 and TRBJ2-5, with D maybe TRBD2 (6 bases). CDR1 and CDR2 from the germline V gene are SSHAT and FNYEAQ (reference sequence). This CDR3 is 16 amino acids long. V lost 6 bases, J lost 0 bases, and 17 bases lay in between. Here the CDR3 reads CASRRYSGVHQETQYF. The CDR3 nucleotides are TGTGCCAGCAGACGATATAGCGGAGTACACCAAGAGACCCAGTACTTC.

This rearrangement joins TRBV2 to TRBJ2-4; possible D gene TRBD2, 6 bases. V lost 3 bases to trimming and J lost 2 bases, with 14 bases between them. Germline V CDR1 and CDR2: SNHLY, FYNNEI. The CDR3 extends over 16 amino acids. The CDR3 spells CASSEDYPSSKNIQYF. Written as DNA, the CDR3 is TGTGCCAGCAGTGAGGACTACCCCAGTTCCAAAAACATTCAGTACTTC.